This T cell receptor (beta chain) was retrieved from a study of cytomegalovirus exposure and HLA in healthy donors. Across the study: The platform used for the 120 validation repertoires matched that of the 500 to 850 first-cohort repertoires, a later analysis reported.

Findings and limits, study-wide: As was reported, the classifier diagnosed cytomegalovirus status with high specificity and sensitivity. Rare TCR sequences predominated, though certain public TCRs were found in many donors.

Germline-derived CDR1 and CDR2 are MDHEN and SYDVKM. V lost 8 bases to trimming and J lost 2 bases, with 12 bases between them. The CDR3 is 13 residues long. The protocol was immunoSEQ multiplex PCR, while the TCRdb copy is restricted to in-frame clones and leaves out a portion. Among about 360,000 clones listed, roughly 88% were seen once. To note about this clone: Its antigen is not known.

The sequence came from a woman aged 18 to 35 in good health and CMV-seronegative. The J gene is TRBJ2-5, the V gene TRBV28; D unclear. Sequencing input: PBMCs. The CDR3 coding sequence is TGTGCCAGCGGTACGGGTTTACAAGAGACCCAGTACTTC. Its protein is CASGTGLQETQYF.